Below, 22 T cell receptor beta chains from the same sample are listed, as sequenced in a study of cytomegalovirus exposure and HLA in healthy donors. PCR amplification relied on 60 Vbeta primers (plus 13 Jbeta primers). Measured with immunoSEQ multiplex PCR; TCRdb has only the in-frame clones, and not every one. The top ten clones hold about 1.3% of a sample with 110,000 to 150,000 clones, around 75% of them seen once. Material: PBMCs. These TCRs come from a female donor in good health and CMV-seronegative.

The rearrangement joins TRBV18 to TRBJ1-2; 9 nucleotides line up with TRBD1. This CDR3 region has 14 residues. In germline, CDR1 is KGHSH, CDR2 LQKENI. The ends lost 5 bases at V and 7 bases at J; junction bases unmatched: 8. The CDR3 DNA reads TGTGCCAGCTCATCAAGTACAGGGGGCCCTGGCTACACCTTC. It translates to CASSSSTGGPGYTF.

The rearrangement uses TRBV5-1 and TRBJ2-5; 8 bases align to TRBD1. V was pared by 4 bases and J by 5 bases, with 10 bases of the junction left unmatched. The CDR3 loop spans 15 amino acids. In germline, CDR1 is SGHRS, CDR2 YFSETQ. CDR3 nucleotides: TGCGCCAGCAGCACACGGCAGGGGGCAGGTGAGACCCAGTACTTC. Protein: CASSTRQGAGETQYF.

The rearrangement links TRBV13 to TRBJ2-1; 10 bases agree with TRBD2. J lost 6 bases, V lost 1 base, and 3 bases had no gene match. Per germline, CDR1 PRHDT and CDR2 FYEKMQ (reference sequence). The CDR3 runs to 15 residues. The CDR3 bases are TGTGCCAGCAGCTTAGAGTTAGCGGGAGGCAATGAGCAGTTCTTC. It encodes CASSLELAGGNEQFF.

The rearrangement links TRBV7-2 to TRBJ1-1; D gene ambiguous. CDR1 is SGHTA and CDR2 is FQGNSA in the germline V gene. CDR3 length: 11 amino acids. With 5 bases removed from V and 1 base from J, the gap between germline ends came to 2 bases. CDR3 protein: CASSRNTEAFF. DNA of the CDR3: TGTGCCAGCAGCCGGAACACTGAAGCTTTCTTT. Full variable domain (rest looked up from reference TRBV7-2 and TRBJ1-1): GAGVSQSPSNKVTEKGKDVELRCDPISGHTALYWYRQSLGQGLEFLIYFQGNSAPDKSGLPSDRFSAERTGGSVSTLTIQRTQQEDSAVYLCASSRNTEAFFGQGTRLTVV.

V is TRBV11-2 and J is TRBJ2-7, with 8 nucleotides matching TRBD2. This CDR3 is built from 14 residues. Germline CDR1 is SGHAT and CDR2 is FQNNGV. The J segment lost 5 bases and the V segment lost 2 bases, leaving 5 bases of the junction unmatched. The CDR3, as DNA: TGTGCCAGCAGCTTACTTGGCGGGAGGAACGAGCAGTACTTC. Translating it yields CASSLLGGRNEQYF.

J is TRBJ2-1 and V is TRBV28, with TRBD2 identical over 8 bases. The CDR3 loop spans 15 amino acids. CDR1 MDHEN and CDR2 SYDVKM come from the germline V gene. V shed 8 bases, J shed 4 bases, and the junction held 10 bases outside the gene matches. DNA for the CDR3: TGTGCCAGCTGTGGGGAGGGCGGGGGGTACAATGAGCAGTTCTTC. It codes for CASCGEGGGYNEQFF. Full variable domain (rest looked up from reference TRBV28 and TRBJ2-1): DVKVTQSSRYLVKRTGEKVFLECVQDMDHENMFWYRQDPGLGLRLIYFSYDVKMKEKGDIPEGYSVSREKKERFSLILESASTNQTSMYLCASCGEGGGYNEQFFGPGTRLTVL.

The sample holds one count of this clone. The chain is built from TRBV6-5 and TRBJ1-3; D remains unclear. Looked up from germline, CDR1 is MNHEY and CDR2 is SVGAGI. V shed 8 bases and J shed 1 base, with 15 bases lying between them. The CDR3 is 15 residues long. The CDR3 here is CASWATRHSGNTIYF. In DNA, the CDR3 is TGTGCCAGCTGGGCAACCAGGCATTCTGGAAACACCATATATTTT.

This sequence joins TRBV29-1 and TRBJ1-1; D not certain. The germline CDR1 and CDR2 sequences are SQVTM and ANQGSEA. V dropped 4 bases and J dropped 3 bases, with 9 bases sitting between them. The CDR3 has 12 amino acids. CDR3 sequence (DNA): TGCAGCGTTGGATCAACGGACACTGAAGCTTTCTTT. Amino acids: CSVGSTDTEAFF.

The chain couples TRBV5-1 to TRBJ2-7, with 7 bases aligning to TRBD2. CDR1 is SGHRS and CDR2 is YFSETQ in the germline V gene. Trimming at V came to 2 bases and at J to 1 base, leaving 3 bases not matched to a gene. The CDR3 loop spans 14 amino acids. CDR3: CASSLTSDSYEQYF. In DNA, the CDR3 is TGCGCCAGCAGCTTAACTAGCGATTCCTACGAGCAGTACTTC.

The V call is TRBV27, the J call TRBJ2-2; 10 bases are a match to TRBD1. The CDR3 runs 16 residues. V lost 4 bases to trimming and J lost 6 bases; unmatched junction nucleotides: 8. Looked up from germline, CDR1 is MNHEY and CDR2 is SMNVEV (reference sequence). The CDR3 bases are TGTGCCAGCAGTTGGGGAGGACAGGGGGGCGCCGGGGAGCTGTTTTTT. Translation gives CASSWGGQGGAGELFF.

The chain couples TRBV4-2 to TRBJ2-2, with no clear D. Trimming cost V 0 bases and J 1 base, with 6 bases left between them. Per the germline V gene, CDR1 is LGHNA and CDR2 is YNFKEQ. The CDR3 runs to 15 residues. The DNA of the CDR3 is TGTGCCAGCAGCCAAGATCCCGGGAACACCGGGGAGCTGTTTTTT. Residues: CASSQDPGNTGELFF.

The chain employs TRBV27 and TRBJ1-1, with 9 positions matching TRBD1. The CDR3 is made up of 16 amino acids. V gave up 2 bases and J gave up 4 bases; unmatched junction bases: 8. From germline, CDR1 is MNHEY and CDR2 SMNVEV (reference sequence). The DNA of the CDR3 is TGTGCCAGCAGTTTACGGGGGGACAGGGCGGGCACTGAAGCTTTCTTT. It translates to CASSLRGDRAGTEAFF.

The rearrangement joins TRBV15 to TRBJ2-3; no clear D. With 4 bases removed from V and 0 bases from J, the gap between germline ends came to 20 bases. The CDR3 is 18 residues long. The germline V gene has CDR1 LNHNV and CDR2 YYDKDF (reference sequence). CDR3 sequence (DNA): TGTGCCACCAGCACCCGACGGCGTCTAGTCGGAAGCACAGATACGCAGTATTTT. This translates into CATSTRRRLVGSTDTQYF.

This clone was counted between two and nine times. The chain links TRBV18 to TRBJ2-5; D gene unclear. CDR1 and CDR2 from the germline V gene are KGHSH and LQKENI. V was pared by 0 bases and J by 2 bases, with 7 bases between. This CDR3 is built from 14 residues. CDR3 amino acids: CASSPPQLQETQYF. CDR3 nucleotides: TGTGCCAGCTCACCACCCCAGTTGCAAGAGACCCAGTACTTC.

The count of this clone is one. This chain joins TRBV7-9 and TRBJ1-2, with 8 bases aligning to TRBD1. This CDR3 has 18 amino acids. Germline V gene sequence: CDR1 SEHNR, CDR2 FQNEAQ (reference sequence). V was clipped by 1 base and J by 0 bases; unmatched bases: 10. CDR3 residues: CASSLGSAGGLSNYGYTF. The CDR3 region has the DNA TGTGCCAGCAGCTTAGGTAGCGCAGGGGGCCTTTCTAACTATGGCTACACCTTC.

V is TRBV2 and J is TRBJ2-1, with 14 bases fitting TRBD2. This CDR3 has 15 amino acids. Germline V gene sequence: CDR1 SNHLY, CDR2 FYNNEI. V shed 6 bases, J shed 8 bases, and the junction held 6 bases outside the gene matches. The CDR3 sequence: CASRGTSGRFDEQFF. The CDR3 DNA sequence: TGTGCCAGCAGGGGGACTAGCGGGAGATTCGATGAGCAGTTCTTC.

Worth noting for this clone: One junction end does not reproduce the germline sequence, and a read error may be involved. V is TRBV29-1 and J is TRBJ1-2; D might be TRBD1 (5 bases). This CDR3 has 13 amino acids. Per germline, CDR1 SQVTM and CDR2 ANQGSEA. CDR3 in amino acids: CSVDWGLDYGYIF. CDR3 DNA sequence: TGCAGCGTTGATTGGGGACTCGACTATGGCTACATCTTC.

The genes are TRBV7-9 and TRBJ1-1; 9 positions match TRBD1. Trimming at V came to 5 bases and at J to 2 bases, leaving 6 bases not matched to a gene. The germline gives CDR1 SEHNR, CDR2 FQNEAQ (reference sequence). The CDR3 length is 15 residues. The CDR3 region has the DNA TGTGCCAGCAGCACCCAGACAGGGGGTAACACTGAAGCTTTCTTT. Protein: CASSTQTGGNTEAFF.

The rearrangement joins TRBV9 to TRBJ1-1; weak D call: TRBD1 (6 bases). CDR3 length equals 15 residues. The V end was cut by 0 bases, the J end by 0 bases, with 9 bases between. The germline V gene encodes CDR1 SGDLS and CDR2 YYNGEE. The CDR3 reads CASSVDTGLNTEAFF. Here the CDR3 DNA reads TGTGCCAGCAGCGTAGATACAGGGCTGAACACTGAAGCTTTCTTT.

This clone appeared a few times. This rearrangement joins TRBV6-5 to TRBJ1-1; 10 bases map to TRBD1. Germline values: CDR1 MNHEY, CDR2 SVGAGI. The J segment lost 7 bases and the V segment lost 5 bases, leaving 7 bases of the junction unmatched. This CDR3 contains 14 residues. Here the CDR3 DNA reads TGTGCCAGCAGTAGGACAGGGGGGCTTAATGAAGCTTTCTTT. It translates to CASSRTGGLNEAFF.

This sequence joins TRBV4-1 and TRBJ2-7; 12 bases line up with TRBD2. CDR3 length: 16 residues. The germline gives CDR1 MGHRA, CDR2 YSYEKL. Trimming removed 2 bases from V and 2 bases from J; junction bases left unmatched: 4. CDR3 in amino acids: CASSQRLAGETYEQYF. CDR3 nucleotide sequence: TGCGCCAGCAGCCAAAGACTAGCGGGAGAGACCTACGAGCAGTACTTC.

This clone was observed once. The chain employs TRBV5-4 and TRBJ1-2, with 10 bases aligning to TRBD1. CDR1 and CDR2 from the germline V gene are SGHNT and YYREEE (reference sequence). J lost 5 bases, V lost 3 bases, and 7 bases had no gene match. The length of the CDR3 is 15 residues. DNA of the CDR3: TGTGCCAGCAGCTCAACTGGGACAGGGGAATATGGCTACACCTTC. Residues: CASSSTGTGEYGYTF.